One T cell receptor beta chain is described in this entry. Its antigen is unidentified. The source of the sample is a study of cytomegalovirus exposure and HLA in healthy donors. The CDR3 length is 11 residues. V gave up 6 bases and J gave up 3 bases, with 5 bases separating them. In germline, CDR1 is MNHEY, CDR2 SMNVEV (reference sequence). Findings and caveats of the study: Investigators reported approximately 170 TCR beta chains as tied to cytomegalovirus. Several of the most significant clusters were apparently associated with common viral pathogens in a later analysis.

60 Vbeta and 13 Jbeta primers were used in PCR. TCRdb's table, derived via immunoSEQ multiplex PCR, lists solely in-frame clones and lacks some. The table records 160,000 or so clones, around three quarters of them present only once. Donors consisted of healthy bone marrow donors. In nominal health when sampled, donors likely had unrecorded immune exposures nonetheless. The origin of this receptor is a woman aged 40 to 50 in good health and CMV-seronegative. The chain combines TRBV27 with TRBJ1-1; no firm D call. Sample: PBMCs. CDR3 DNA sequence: TGTGCCAGCAGGTCCGACACTGAAGCTTTCTTT. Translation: CASRSDTEAFF.